These 4 T cell receptor beta chains were all obtained from the same sample, sequenced in a study of neurological immune-mediated disorders. As for time point: longitudinal time-point 2. TCRdb re-called the 5' RACE reads through MiXCR, storing one row per CDR3 protein. The sample shows over 55,000 distinct CDR3 sequences, less than 10% of them seen only once. The sample consisted of PBMCs. These receptor sequences come from a man aged 25-40 years in good health.

The CDR3 here is CASSLDSGISYEQYF. The CDR3 DNA sequence: TGCGCCAGCAGCTTGGATAGCGGTATCTCCTACGAGCAGTACTTC. This chain joins TRBV5-1 and TRBJ2-7; a possible D gene is TRBD2 (6 bases). The CDR3 is 15 amino acids. CDR1 SGHRS and CDR2 YFSETQ come from the germline V gene. Between the trimmed V and J ends, which lost 0 bases and 0 bases, there was a span of 10 bases.

This clonotype occurred many times. The rearrangement uses TRBV6-1 and TRBJ2-7, with 7 bases aligning to TRBD2. CDR1 MNHNS and CDR2 SASEGT come from the germline V gene. The junction had 8 bases not matched to a gene; V was cut back by 6 bases and J by 6 bases. CDR3 length equals 13 residues. The CDR3 nucleotides are TGTGCCAGCAGCCTTGGGGGGGGAGCCGAGCAGTACTTC. Translated, it gives CASSLGGGAEQYF.

This clonotype came up many times. This rearrangement joins TRBV19 to TRBJ2-7, with D unresolved. V lost 2 bases and J 0 bases, leaving 5 bases between the germline ends. Germline assignment: CDR1 LNHDA and CDR2 SQIVND (reference sequence). The CDR3 has 13 amino acids. The CDR3 sequence: CASSIQPSYEQYF. The DNA of the CDR3 is TGTGCCAGTAGTATACAGCCCTCCTACGAGCAGTACTTC.

This clonotype was recorded many times. V usage is TRBV20-1 and J usage is TRBJ1-6; tentatively, D is TRBD1 (5 bases). Germline CDR1 and CDR2: DFQATT and SNEGSKA (reference sequence). The length of the CDR3 is 14 residues. With 3 bases removed from V and 8 bases from J, the gap between germline ends came to 14 bases. CDR3 in amino acids: CSARGRGWDSPLHF. The CDR3 DNA reads as TGCAGTGCTAGGGGACGGGGGTGGGATTCACCCCTCCACTTT.